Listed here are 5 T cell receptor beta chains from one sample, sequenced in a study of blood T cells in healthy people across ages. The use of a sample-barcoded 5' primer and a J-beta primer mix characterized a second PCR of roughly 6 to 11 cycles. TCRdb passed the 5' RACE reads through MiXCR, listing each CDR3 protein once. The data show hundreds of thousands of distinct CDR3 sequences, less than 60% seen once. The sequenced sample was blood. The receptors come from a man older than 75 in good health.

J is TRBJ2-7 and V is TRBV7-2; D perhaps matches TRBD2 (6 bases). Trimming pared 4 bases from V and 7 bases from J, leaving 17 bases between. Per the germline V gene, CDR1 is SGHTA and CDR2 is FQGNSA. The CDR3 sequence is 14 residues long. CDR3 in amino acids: CASSSGSPIWEQYF. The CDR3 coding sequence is TGTGCCAGCAGCTCCGGGAGTCCAATCTGGGAGCAGTACTTC.

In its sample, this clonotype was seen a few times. CDR3 coding DNA: TGTGCCAGCAGTTTAGGGGGGGGCAGGGGGCAATACGAGCAGTACTTC. Translation gives CASSLGGGRGQYEQYF. The chain couples TRBV27 to TRBJ2-7, with D possibly being TRBD1 (8 bases). The CDR3 is 16 amino acids. The V gene's germline CDR1 is MNHEY and CDR2 SMNVEV (reference sequence). Trimming took off 2 bases at V and 4 bases at J, with 18 bases between the two ends.

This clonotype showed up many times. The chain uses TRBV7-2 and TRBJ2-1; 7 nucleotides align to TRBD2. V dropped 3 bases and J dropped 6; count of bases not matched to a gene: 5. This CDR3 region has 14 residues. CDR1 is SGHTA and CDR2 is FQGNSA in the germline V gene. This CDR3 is CASSFAGVINEQFF. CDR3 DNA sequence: TGTGCCAGCAGCTTTGCGGGAGTAATCAATGAGCAGTTCTTC. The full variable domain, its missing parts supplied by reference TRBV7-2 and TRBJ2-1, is GAGVSQSPSNKVTEKGKDVELRCDPISGHTALYWYRQSLGQGLEFLIYFQGNSAPDKSGLPSDRFSAERTGGSVSTLTIQRTQQEDSAVYLCASSFAGVINEQFFGPGTRLTVL.

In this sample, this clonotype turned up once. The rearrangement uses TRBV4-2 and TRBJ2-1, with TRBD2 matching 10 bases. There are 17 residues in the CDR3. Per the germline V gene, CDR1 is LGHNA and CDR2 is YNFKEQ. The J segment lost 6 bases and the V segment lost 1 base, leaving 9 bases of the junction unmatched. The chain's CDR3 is CASSQALRSGGANEQFF. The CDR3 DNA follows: TGTGCCAGCAGCCAAGCTCTAAGGAGCGGGGGGGCCAATGAGCAGTTCTTC.

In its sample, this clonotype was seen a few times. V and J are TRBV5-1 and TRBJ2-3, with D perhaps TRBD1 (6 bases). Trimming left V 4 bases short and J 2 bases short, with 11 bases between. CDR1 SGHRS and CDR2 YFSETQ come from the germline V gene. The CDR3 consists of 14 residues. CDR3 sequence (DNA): TGCGCCAGCAGCCGGCAGGGGCCCACAGATACGCAGTATTTT. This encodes CASSRQGPTDTQYF.